This passage covers 21 T cell receptor beta chains from one sample sequenced in a study of blood T cell repertoires in COVID-19. Only in-frame clones appear in the TCRdb table, and some are missing; sequencing was by immunoSEQ multiplex PCR. The table lists roughly 220,000 clones, approximately 80% of them singletons, with about 15% in the top ten. Sequencing was performed on PBMCs or T cells enriched from blood (not recorded which). Source of these receptors: a man aged 40-49 years who had recovered from COVID-19.

In its sample, this clone was seen once. The chain has TRBV27 and TRBJ1-1; D unclear. The V gene's germline CDR1 is MNHEY and CDR2 SMNVEV (reference sequence). V was clipped by 8 bases and J by 3 bases, with 13 bases between them. The CDR3 contains 13 residues. The CDR3 nucleotides are TGTGCCAGCGGCTGGACTCTGGACACTGAAGCTTTCTTT. This encodes CASGWTLDTEAFF.

V gene TRBV6-5 combines with J gene TRBJ2-2; unclear D gene. CDR1 is MNHEY, CDR2 SVGAGI, per germline. The CDR3 spans 14 residues. V was pared by 0 bases and J by 4 bases, with 6 bases between. Written as DNA, the CDR3 is TGTGCCAGCAGTTACTCCCGGAGCACCGGGGAGCTGTTTTTT. The encoded protein is CASSYSRSTGELFF.

V usage is TRBV7-8 and J usage is TRBJ2-1; 7 nucleotides match TRBD1. V shed 8 bases and J 2 bases; nucleotides not matched to a gene: 6. The germline V gene has CDR1 SGHVS and CDR2 FQNEAQ. CDR3 length equals 14 residues. The CDR3 nucleotides read TGTGCCAGCGACGACAGGGCCGCCTACAATGAGCAGTTCTTC. The encoded protein is CASDDRAAYNEQFF.

This chain links TRBV19 with TRBJ2-1; unclear D gene. The germline V gene has CDR1 LNHDA and CDR2 SQIVND (reference sequence). The CDR3 contains 15 residues. Deletions cut 3 bases from V and 4 bases from J, with 13 bases between. In nucleotides, the CDR3 is TGTGCCAGTAGTATCTGGGTCCGCGGATACAATGAGCAGTTCTTC. Its protein is CASSIWVRGYNEQFF. The whole variable domain, filled in from reference TRBV19 and TRBJ2-1, reads DGGITQSPKYLFRKEGQNVTLSCEQNLNHDAMYWYRQDPGQGLRLIYYSQIVNDFQKGDIAEGYSVSREKKESFPLTVTSAQKNPTAFYLCASSIWVRGYNEQFFGPGTRLTVL.

The J gene is TRBJ1-2, the V gene TRBV24-1, with 7 bases aligning to TRBD1. Germline V gene data show CDR1 as KGHDR and CDR2 as SFDVKD. V was pared by 4 bases and J by 14 bases, with 6 bases of the junction left unmatched. The CDR3 is 11 residues long. The CDR3 sequence is CATSESGQTTF. As DNA, the CDR3 is TGTGCCACCAGTGAGTCGGGACAGACAACCTTC.

This clone was observed a single time. The chain joins TRBV2 to TRBJ1-5; 11 bases are shared with TRBD1. The CDR3 has 14 residues. CDR1 SNHLY and CDR2 FYNNEI come from the germline V gene. Trimming took 4 bases from V and 6 from J; bases not matched to a gene: 2. The CDR3, as DNA: TGTGCCAGCAGTGGGACAGGGGGCCTTCAGCCCCAGCATTTT. Its translation is CASSGTGGLQPQHF.

The J gene is TRBJ1-5, the V gene TRBV28; D remains unclear. The CDR3 has 13 residues. The V end lost 2 bases, the J end lost 1 base, and 3 bases lay between the germline ends. CDR1 is MDHEN, CDR2 SYDVKM, per germline. CDR3 protein: CASSLLSNQPQHF. The CDR3 region has the DNA TGTGCCAGCAGTTTACTCAGCAATCAGCCCCAGCATTTT.

The V and J genes are TRBV24-1 and TRBJ1-2; D unclear. This CDR3 spans 14 amino acids. V gave up 2 bases and J gave up 0 bases, with 6 bases separating them. The germline CDR1 and CDR2 sequences are KGHDR and SFDVKD. CDR3 loop: CATSDSVANYGYTF. The CDR3 DNA is TGTGCCACCAGTGATTCCGTTGCTAACTATGGCTACACCTTC.

The rearrangement links TRBV5-1 to TRBJ2-5, with 11 positions matching TRBD2. Germline loops: CDR1 SGHRS, CDR2 YFSETQ. The V gene end was trimmed by 0 bases and the J gene end by 5 bases; junction bases not matched to a gene: 6. This CDR3 spans 16 amino acids. Here the CDR3 DNA reads TGCGCCAGCAGCTTGGGCCTAGCGGGAGGCGGGGAGACCCAGTACTTC. This codes for CASSLGLAGGGETQYF.

The rearrangement links TRBV6-5 to TRBJ1-4; no definite D call. V was shortened by 0 bases and J by 8 bases, with 13 bases between the two germline ends. CDR1 is MNHEY, CDR2 SVGAGI, per germline. The CDR3 is 15 amino acids. The DNA of the CDR3 is TGTGCCAGCAGTTACTCGGGCCATCCGGGGGAAAAACTGTTTTTT. It codes for CASSYSGHPGEKLFF.

This clone occurred many times. The chain employs TRBV4-1 and TRBJ2-4; 8 nucleotides align to TRBD1. The length of the CDR3 is 18 residues. The germline V gene encodes CDR1 MGHRA and CDR2 YSYEKL. After removal of 4 bases from V and 1 base from J, the junction contained 12 bases not matched to a gene. The CDR3 loop is CASSPGGVFGLAKNIQYF. The CDR3 DNA follows: TGCGCCAGCAGCCCAGGGGGCGTCTTTGGTTTGGCCAAAAACATTCAGTACTTC.

This clone was seen just once. The CDR3 spells CASSSGTSANNEQFF. DNA of the CDR3: TGCGCCAGCAGCTCGGGGACTAGCGCCAACAATGAGCAGTTCTTC. The rearrangement uses TRBV5-1 and TRBJ2-1; 10 nucleotides match TRBD2. V lost 3 bases and J lost 5; bases outside the gene matches: 5. This CDR3 is built from 15 residues. CDR1 and CDR2 (germline): SGHRS, YFSETQ. Filled out from reference TRBV5-1 and TRBJ2-1, the complete variable domain reads KAGVTQTPRYLIKTRGQQVTLSCSPISGHRSVSWYQQTPGQGLQFLFEYFSETQRNKGNFPGRFSGRQFSNSRSEMNVSTLELGDSALYLCASSSGTSANNEQFFGPGTRLTVL.

This chain links TRBV6-5 with TRBJ1-2, with D perhaps matching TRBD1 (5 bases). The germline gives CDR1 MNHEY, CDR2 SVGAGI. V was trimmed by 3 bases and J by 4 bases, leaving 18 bases between them. This CDR3 comprises 16 residues. In nucleotides, the CDR3 is TGTGCCAGCAGTTATTCACCCCCAGGGAGGACCTATGGCTACACCTTC. Translated, it gives CASSYSPPGRTYGYTF.

The genes are TRBV18 and TRBJ2-5; 8 nucleotides line up with TRBD2. V shed 6 bases and J 1 base; nucleotides not matched to a gene: 7. Germline V lookup: CDR1 KGHSH, CDR2 LQKENI. This CDR3 is built from 15 residues. DNA of the CDR3: TGTGCCAGCTCGTCGAGCGGGAGCGGCCAAGAGACCCAGTACTTC. Its protein product is CASSSSGSGQETQYF.

This chain joins TRBV10-1 and TRBJ1-5; the D is unclear. Germline-derived CDR1 and CDR2 are WNHNN and SYGVQD (reference sequence). Deletions cut 4 bases from V and 3 bases from J, with 10 bases between. This CDR3 is built from 14 residues. The CDR3 here is CASSGRIDNQPQHF. CDR3 coding DNA: TGCGCCAGCAGTGGGCGGATAGACAATCAGCCCCAGCATTTT.

The CDR3 loop is CASSLVGELFF. In nucleotides, the CDR3 is TGTGCCAGCAGTTTAGTAGGGGAGCTGTTTTTT. This chain uses TRBV28 with TRBJ2-2; D gene ambiguous. V was pared by 2 bases and J by 8 bases, with 3 bases between. The CDR3 runs 11 residues. Germline V gives CDR1 MDHEN, CDR2 SYDVKM.

This clone was picked up a small number of times. The chain couples TRBV29-1 to TRBJ1-2, with D maybe TRBD1 (5 bases). The CDR3 totals 11 residues. Germline V gene data show CDR1 as SQVTM and CDR2 as ANQGSEA. Trimming left V 3 bases short and J 8 bases short, with 10 bases between. CDR3 sequence: CSVDGARGYTF. In nucleotides, the CDR3 is TGCAGCGTTGATGGGGCGCGAGGCTACACCTTC.

The V gene is TRBV5-5, the J gene TRBJ1-1; D is undetermined. Germline lookup yields CDR1 SGHKS and CDR2 YYEKEE (reference sequence). This CDR3 comprises 13 residues. Trimming took off 2 bases at V and 1 base at J, with 6 bases between the two ends. The CDR3 region is CASSFSGNTEAFF. Written as DNA, the CDR3 is TGTGCCAGCAGCTTTAGCGGGAACACTGAAGCTTTCTTT.

The rearrangement joins TRBV11-2 to TRBJ1-4; no firm D call. CDR1 is SGHAT and CDR2 is FQNNGV in the germline V gene. The CDR3 covers 12 residues. Trimming removed 5 bases from V and 12 bases from J, with 13 bases in between. As DNA, the CDR3 is TGTGCCAGCAGCCCTAGCCCGGTGGAACTGTTTTTT. Protein sequence: CASSPSPVELFF.

The V gene is TRBV5-4, the J gene TRBJ1-2, with 11 bases lining up with TRBD1. The CDR3 is 14 residues long. The germline V gene encodes CDR1 SGHNT and CDR2 YYREEE (reference sequence). Trimming at V came to 4 bases and at J to 7 bases, leaving 6 bases not matched to a gene. This CDR3 is CASSPGQGARGYTF. In DNA, the CDR3 is TGTGCCAGCAGCCCCGGACAGGGGGCGCGTGGCTACACCTTC.

The rearrangement uses TRBV3-1 (or the pseudogene TRBV3-2) and TRBJ2-1; perhaps TRBD2 as D (6 bases). The germline gives CDR1 LGHDT, CDR2 YNNKEL (reference sequence). The CDR3 contains 13 residues. Trimming stripped 3 bases from V and 12 bases from J, with 15 bases between. Here the CDR3 DNA reads TGTGCCAGCAGCCAGAGGGAGGAGACTTGGCAGTTCTTC. It translates to CASSQREETWQFF.